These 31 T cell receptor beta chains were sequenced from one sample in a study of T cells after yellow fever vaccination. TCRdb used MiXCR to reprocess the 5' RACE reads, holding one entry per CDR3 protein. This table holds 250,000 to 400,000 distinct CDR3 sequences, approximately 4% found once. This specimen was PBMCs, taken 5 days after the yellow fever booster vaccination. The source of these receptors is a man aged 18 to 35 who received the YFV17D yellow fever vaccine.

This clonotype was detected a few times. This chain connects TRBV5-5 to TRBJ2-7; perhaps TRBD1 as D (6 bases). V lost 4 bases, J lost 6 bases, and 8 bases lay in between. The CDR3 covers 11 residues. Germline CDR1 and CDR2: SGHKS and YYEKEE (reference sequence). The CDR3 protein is CASSLRGEQYV. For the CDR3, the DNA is TGTGCCAGCAGCCTCAGGGGCGAGCAGTACGTC.

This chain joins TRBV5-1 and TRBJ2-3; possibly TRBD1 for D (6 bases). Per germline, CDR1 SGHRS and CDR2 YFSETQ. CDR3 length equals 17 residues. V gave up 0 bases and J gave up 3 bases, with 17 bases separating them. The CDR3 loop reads CASSLEGWQGWTDTQYF. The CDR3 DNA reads TGCGCCAGCAGCTTGGAGGGTTGGCAGGGGTGGACAGATACGCAGTATTTT.

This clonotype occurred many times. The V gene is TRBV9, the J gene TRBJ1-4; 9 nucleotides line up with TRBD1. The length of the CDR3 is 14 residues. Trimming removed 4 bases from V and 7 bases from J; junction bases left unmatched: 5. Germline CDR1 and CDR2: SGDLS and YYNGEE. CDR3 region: CASSPGQGREKLFF. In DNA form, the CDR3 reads TGTGCCAGCAGCCCGGGACAGGGACGTGAAAAACTGTTTTTT.

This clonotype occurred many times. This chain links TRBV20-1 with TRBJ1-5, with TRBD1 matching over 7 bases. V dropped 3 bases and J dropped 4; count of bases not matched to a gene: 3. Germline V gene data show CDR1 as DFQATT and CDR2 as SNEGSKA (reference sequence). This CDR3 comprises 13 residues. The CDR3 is CSARGTVNQPQHF. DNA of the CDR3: TGCAGTGCTAGGGGGACAGTTAATCAGCCCCAGCATTTT.

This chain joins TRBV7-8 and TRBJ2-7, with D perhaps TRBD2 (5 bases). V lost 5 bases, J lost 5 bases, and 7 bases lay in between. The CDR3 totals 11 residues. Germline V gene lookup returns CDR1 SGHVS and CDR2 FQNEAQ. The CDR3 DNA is TGTGCCAGCAGCCGGGGAGACGAGCAGTACGTC. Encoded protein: CASSRGDEQYV.

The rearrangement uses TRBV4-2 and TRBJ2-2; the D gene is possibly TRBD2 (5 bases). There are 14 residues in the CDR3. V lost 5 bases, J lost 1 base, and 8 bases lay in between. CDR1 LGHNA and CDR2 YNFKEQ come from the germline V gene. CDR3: CASSDYLNTGELFF. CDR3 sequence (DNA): TGTGCCAGCAGCGACTACCTGAACACCGGGGAGCTGTTTTTT.

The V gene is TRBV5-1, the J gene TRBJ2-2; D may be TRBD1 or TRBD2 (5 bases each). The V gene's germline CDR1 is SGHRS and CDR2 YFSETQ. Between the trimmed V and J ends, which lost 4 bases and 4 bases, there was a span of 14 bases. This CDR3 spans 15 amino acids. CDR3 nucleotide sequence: TGCGCCAGCAGCGGGACGCCCTTGACCACCGGGGAGCTGTTTTTT. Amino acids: CASSGTPLTTGELFF.

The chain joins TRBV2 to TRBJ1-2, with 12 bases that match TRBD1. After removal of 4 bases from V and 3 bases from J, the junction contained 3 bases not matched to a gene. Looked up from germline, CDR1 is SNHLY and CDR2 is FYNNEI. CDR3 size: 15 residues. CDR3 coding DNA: TGTGCCAGCAGTGCGGGACAGGGGGCGTACTATGGCTACACCTTC. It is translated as CASSAGQGAYYGYTF.

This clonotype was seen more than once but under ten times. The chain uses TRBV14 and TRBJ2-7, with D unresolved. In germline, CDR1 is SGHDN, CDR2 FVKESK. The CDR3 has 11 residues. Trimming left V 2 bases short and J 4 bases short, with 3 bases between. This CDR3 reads CASSQKYEQYF. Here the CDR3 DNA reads TGTGCCAGCAGCCAAAAATACGAGCAGTACTTC.

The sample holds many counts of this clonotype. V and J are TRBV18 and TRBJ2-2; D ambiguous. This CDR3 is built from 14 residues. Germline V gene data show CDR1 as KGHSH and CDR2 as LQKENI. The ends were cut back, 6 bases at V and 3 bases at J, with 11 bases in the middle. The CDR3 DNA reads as TGTGCCAGCTCCGAGACACTTTACACCGGGGAGCTGTTTTTT. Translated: CASSETLYTGELFF.

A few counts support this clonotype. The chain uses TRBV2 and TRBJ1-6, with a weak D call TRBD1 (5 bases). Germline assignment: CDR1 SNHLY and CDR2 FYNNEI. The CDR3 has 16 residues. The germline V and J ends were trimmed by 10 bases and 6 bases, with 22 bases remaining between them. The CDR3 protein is CATEADPGRRNSPLHF. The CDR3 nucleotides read TGTGCCACCGAAGCCGACCCGGGACGGCGTAATTCACCCCTCCACTTT.

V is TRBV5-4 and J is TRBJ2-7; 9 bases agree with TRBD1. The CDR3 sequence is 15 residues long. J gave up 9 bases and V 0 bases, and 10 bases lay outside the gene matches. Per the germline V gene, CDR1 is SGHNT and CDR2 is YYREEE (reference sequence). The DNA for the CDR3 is TGTGCCAGCAGCTTGGCCCCGGGACAGGGAGTGTGGCAGTACGTC. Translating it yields CASSLAPGQGVWQYV.

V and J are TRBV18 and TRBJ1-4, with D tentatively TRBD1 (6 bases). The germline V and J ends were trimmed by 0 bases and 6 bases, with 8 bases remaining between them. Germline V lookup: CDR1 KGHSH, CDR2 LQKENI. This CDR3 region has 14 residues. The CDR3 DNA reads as TGTGCCAGCTCACCACCGGCAGGGGATGAAAAACTGTTTTTT. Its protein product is CASSPPAGDEKLFF.

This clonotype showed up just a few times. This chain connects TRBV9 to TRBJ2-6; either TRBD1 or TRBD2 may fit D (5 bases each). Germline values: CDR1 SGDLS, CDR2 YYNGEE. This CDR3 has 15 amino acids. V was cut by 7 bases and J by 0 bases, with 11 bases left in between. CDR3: CASGTWGSGANVLTF. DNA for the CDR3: TGTGCCAGCGGGACCTGGGGCTCTGGGGCCAACGTCCTGACTTTC.

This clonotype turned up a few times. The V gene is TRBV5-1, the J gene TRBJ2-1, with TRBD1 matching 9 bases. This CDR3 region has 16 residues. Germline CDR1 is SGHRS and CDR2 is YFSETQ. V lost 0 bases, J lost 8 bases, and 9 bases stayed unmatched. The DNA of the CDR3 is TGCGCCAGCAGCTTGGCGGGGACAGGGACCTTCGATGAGCAGTTCTTC. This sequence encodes CASSLAGTGTFDEQFF.

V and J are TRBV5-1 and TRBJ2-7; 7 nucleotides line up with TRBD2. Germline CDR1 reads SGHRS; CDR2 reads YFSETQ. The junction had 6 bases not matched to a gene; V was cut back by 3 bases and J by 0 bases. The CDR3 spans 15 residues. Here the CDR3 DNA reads TGCGCCAGCAGCTCACCTCTAGCGGACTCCTACGAGCAGTACGTC. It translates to CASSSPLADSYEQYV.

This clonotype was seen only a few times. DNA for the CDR3: TGTGCCAGCAGTGGGGTCGGGGGGAACCAAGAGACCCAGTACTTC. It yields the protein CASSGVGGNQETQYF. The genes are TRBV7-2 and TRBJ2-5, with 7 bases fitting TRBD2. The CDR3 extends over 15 amino acids. Trimming took 6 bases from V and 0 from J; bases not matched to a gene: 7. Germline values: CDR1 SGHTA, CDR2 FQGNSA.

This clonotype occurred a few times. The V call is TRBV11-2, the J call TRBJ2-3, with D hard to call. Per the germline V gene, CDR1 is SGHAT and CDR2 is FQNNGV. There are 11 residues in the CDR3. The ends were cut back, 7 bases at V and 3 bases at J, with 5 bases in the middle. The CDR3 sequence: CASTTTDTQYF. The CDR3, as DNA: TGTGCCAGCACCACAACAGATACGCAGTATTTT. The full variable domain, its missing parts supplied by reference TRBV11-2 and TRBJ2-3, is EAGVAQSPRYKIIEKRQSVAFWCNPISGHATLYWYQQILGQGPKLLIQFQNNGVVDDSQLPKDRFSAERLKGVDSTLKIQPAKLEDSAVYLCASTTTDTQYFGPGTRLTVL.

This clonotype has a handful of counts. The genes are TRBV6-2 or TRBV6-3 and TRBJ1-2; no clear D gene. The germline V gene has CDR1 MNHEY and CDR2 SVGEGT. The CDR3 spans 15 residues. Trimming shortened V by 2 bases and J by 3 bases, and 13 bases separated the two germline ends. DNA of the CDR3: TGTGCCAGCAGTTACGAAGGGAAAAATTACTATGGCTACACCTTC. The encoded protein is CASSYEGKNYYGYTF.

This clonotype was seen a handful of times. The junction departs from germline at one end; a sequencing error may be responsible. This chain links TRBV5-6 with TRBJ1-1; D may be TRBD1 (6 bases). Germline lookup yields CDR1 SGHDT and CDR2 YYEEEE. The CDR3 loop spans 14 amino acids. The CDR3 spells CASSLNLGSTGRDF. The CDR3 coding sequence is TGTGCCAGCAGCTTGAATTTGGGAAGCACAGGGCGGGATTTT.

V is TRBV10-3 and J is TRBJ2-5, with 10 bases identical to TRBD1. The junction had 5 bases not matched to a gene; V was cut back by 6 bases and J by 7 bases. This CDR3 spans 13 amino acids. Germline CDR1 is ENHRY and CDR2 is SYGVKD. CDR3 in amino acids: CAIRRDRGGTQYF. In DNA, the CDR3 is TGTGCCATCAGAAGGGACAGGGGTGGGACCCAGTACTTC.

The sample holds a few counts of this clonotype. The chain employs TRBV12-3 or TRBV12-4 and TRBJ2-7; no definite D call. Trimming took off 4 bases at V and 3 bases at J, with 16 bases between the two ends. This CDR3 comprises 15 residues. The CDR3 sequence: CASSSTRLQYYEQYF. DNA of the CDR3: TGTGCCAGCAGTTCTACCAGATTACAGTACTACGAGCAGTACTTC.

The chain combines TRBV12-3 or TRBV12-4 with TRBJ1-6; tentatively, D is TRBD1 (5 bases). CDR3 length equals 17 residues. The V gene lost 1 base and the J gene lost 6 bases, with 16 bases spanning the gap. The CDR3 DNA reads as TGTGCCAGCAGTTTAGGGGACGCCTATCCCCCTAATTCACCCCTCCACTTT. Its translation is CASSLGDAYPPNSPLHF.

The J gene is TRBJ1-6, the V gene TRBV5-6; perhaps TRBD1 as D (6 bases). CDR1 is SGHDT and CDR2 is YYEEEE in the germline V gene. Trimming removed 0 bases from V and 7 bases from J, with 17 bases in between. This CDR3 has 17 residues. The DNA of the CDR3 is TGTGCCAGCAGCTTGGCCTCCCGGACAGATATGAATTCACCCCTCCACTTT. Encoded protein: CASSLASRTDMNSPLHF.

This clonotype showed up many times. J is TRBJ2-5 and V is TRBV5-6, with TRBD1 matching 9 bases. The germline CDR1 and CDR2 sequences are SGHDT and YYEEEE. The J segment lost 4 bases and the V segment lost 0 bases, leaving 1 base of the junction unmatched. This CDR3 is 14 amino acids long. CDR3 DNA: TGTGCCAGCAGCTTGGGGGGACAGGGAGAGACCCAGTACTTC. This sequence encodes CASSLGGQGETQYF.

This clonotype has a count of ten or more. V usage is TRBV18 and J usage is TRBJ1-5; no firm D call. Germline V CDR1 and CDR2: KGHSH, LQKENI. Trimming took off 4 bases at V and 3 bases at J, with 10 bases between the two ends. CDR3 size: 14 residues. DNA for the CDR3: TGTGCCAGCTCACTGGGCAGCTACAATCAGCCCCAGCATTTT. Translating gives CASSLGSYNQPQHF.

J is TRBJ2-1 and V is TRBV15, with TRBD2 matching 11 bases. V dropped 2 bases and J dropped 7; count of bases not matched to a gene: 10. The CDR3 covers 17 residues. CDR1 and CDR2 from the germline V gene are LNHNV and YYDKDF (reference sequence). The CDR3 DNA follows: TGTGCCACCAGCAGACTACGTATTAGCGGGGGGGCAAATGAGCAGTTCTTC. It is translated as CATSRLRISGGANEQFF.

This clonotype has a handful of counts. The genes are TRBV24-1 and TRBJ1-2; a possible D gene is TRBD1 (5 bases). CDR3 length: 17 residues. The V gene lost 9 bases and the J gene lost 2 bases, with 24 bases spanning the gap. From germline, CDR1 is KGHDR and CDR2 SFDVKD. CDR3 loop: CATPTSSPVWGNYGYTF. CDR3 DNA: TGTGCCACCCCCACAAGCAGCCCGGTGTGGGGCAACTATGGCTACACCTTC.

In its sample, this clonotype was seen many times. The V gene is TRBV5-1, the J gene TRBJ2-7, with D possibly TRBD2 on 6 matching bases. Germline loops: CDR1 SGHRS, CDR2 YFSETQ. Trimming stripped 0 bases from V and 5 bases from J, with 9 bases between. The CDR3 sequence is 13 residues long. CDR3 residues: CASSLGREDEQYF. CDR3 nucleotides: TGCGCCAGCAGCTTGGGGAGGGAGGACGAGCAGTACTTC.

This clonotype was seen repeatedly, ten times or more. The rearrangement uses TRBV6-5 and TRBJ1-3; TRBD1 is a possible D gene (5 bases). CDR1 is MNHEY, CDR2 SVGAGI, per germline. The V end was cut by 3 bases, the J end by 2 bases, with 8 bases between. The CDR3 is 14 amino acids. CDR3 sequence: CASSYSTAGNTIYF. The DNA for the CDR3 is TGTGCCAGCAGTTATTCGACAGCTGGAAACACCATATATTTT.

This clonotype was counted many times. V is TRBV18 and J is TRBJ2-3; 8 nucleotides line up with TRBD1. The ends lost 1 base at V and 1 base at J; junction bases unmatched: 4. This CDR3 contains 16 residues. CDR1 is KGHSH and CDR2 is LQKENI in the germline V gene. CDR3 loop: CASSPRQGAGTDTQYF. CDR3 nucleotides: TGTGCCAGCTCACCACGTCAGGGGGCCGGCACAGATACGCAGTATTTT.